The T cell receptor (beta chain) described here comes from a study of response to subunit inactivated influenza vaccine. Study outcomes and limitations: Authors suggested few new T cells are recruited by each seasonal influenza vaccination.

TCRdb passed the RT-PCR reads through MiXCR, listing each CDR3 protein once. The table records around 580,000 distinct CDR3 sequences, 11% to 15% of them present only once. This clonotype was picked up a small number of times. Its cognate antigen is unknown. V was clipped by 1 base and J by 6 bases, with 21 bases between them. The CDR3 totals 16 residues. The germline V gene has CDR1 DFQATT and CDR2 SNEGSKA (reference sequence). This TCR was sampled from a man aged 50-59 years who received an inactivated influenza vaccine. Sequencing was performed on PBMCs from blood, taken approximately 12 days after vaccination. The rearrangement links TRBV20-1 to TRBJ1-2; D is possibly TRBD1 (6 bases). The CDR3 here is CSARGFRQGEGDGYTF. CDR3 sequence (DNA): TGCAGTGCTAGAGGGTTTAGGCAGGGCGAGGGGGATGGCTACACCTTC.